The TCR beta chain under discussion was sequenced for a study of naive and memory T cell subsets. The study, taken as a whole, reports: The RNA method is potentially sensitive to activation and differentiation changes.

TCR cDNA received a 3' ligated oligonucleotide that carried a UMI. RNA was extracted from around 2.5 ml of whole blood of healthy adults. Amplification of ligated cDNA took four PCR rounds with SP2 and nested alpha and beta constant primers. TCRdb processed the UMI-ligation and nested PCR reads anew with MiXCR; each CDR3 protein has one entry. The profile shows approximately 30,000 distinct CDR3 sequences, around 5.2% of them singletons. Germline loops: CDR1 DFQATT, CDR2 SNEGSKA (reference sequence). The V gene lost 0 bases and the J gene lost 0 bases, with 9 bases spanning the gap. There are 15 residues in the CDR3. There are many counts of this clonotype. The antigen is unknown.

Sequences were obtained from blood. The V call is TRBV20-1, the J call TRBJ2-1; D is unresolved. This receptor was obtained from an adult in good health. CDR3 sequence: CSARDPGDSYNEQFF. DNA of the CDR3: TGCAGTGCTAGAGACCCTGGGGACTCCTACAATGAGCAGTTCTTC.